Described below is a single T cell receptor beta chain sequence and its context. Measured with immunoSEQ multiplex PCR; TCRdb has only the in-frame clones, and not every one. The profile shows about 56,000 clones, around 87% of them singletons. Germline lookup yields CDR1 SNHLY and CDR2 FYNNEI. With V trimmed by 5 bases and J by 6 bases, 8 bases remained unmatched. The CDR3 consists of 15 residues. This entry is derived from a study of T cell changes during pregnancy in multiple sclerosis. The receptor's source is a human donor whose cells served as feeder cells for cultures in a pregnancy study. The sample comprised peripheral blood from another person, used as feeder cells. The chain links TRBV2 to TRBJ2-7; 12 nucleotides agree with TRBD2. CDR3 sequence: CASSRETSGGSEQYF. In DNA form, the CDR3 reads TGTGCCAGCAGTCGTGAAACTAGCGGGGGGAGCGAGCAGTACTTC.